This TCR beta chain was documented in a study of vaccination and CD4 T cells after COVID-19. CDR3 size: 15 residues. Germline CDR1 reads SGHRS; CDR2 reads YFSETQ. The V and J ends lost 3 bases and 4 bases respectively, with 13 bases between them. Details on this clonotype: The antigen is not known. No conserved phenylalanine or tryptophan ends this CDR3, so it is likely a read error.

At the Johns Hopkins FTIC core, DNA taken from cultured CD4+ T cells was sequenced by way of the Oncomine TCR Beta short-read assay. TCRdb itself ran the PCR reads through MiXCR, one entry per CDR3 protein. The table lists around 19,000 distinct CDR3 sequences, 38% of them singletons. Noted treatment: approximately 9-day PBMC culture with coronavirus spike peptide pools or control peptides (ViraFEST assay). This TCR was sampled from a human donor who received a COVID-19 vaccine. The gene calls are TRBV5-1 and TRBJ2-2, with D tentatively TRBD2 (7 bases). The sample in question was CD4+ T cells from blood, cultured in vitro, obtained before SARS-CoV-2 vaccination. CDR3 coding DNA: TGCGCCAGCAGCTATCGGGGGGCTTCCACCGGGGAGCTGTTTTCT. It translates to CASSYRGASTGELFS.